The rows below give T cell receptor beta chains drawn from one sample of a study of T cells in Graves' hyperthyroidism and ophthalmopathy. A single record per CDR3 protein comes from TCRdb applying MiXCR to the multiplex PCR reads. The profile shows over 400,000 distinct CDR3 sequences, approximately 23% of them singletons. The sequencing sample was made of blood. The receptors originated from a woman in her sixties or seventies with Graves' ophthalmopathy. Both conserved end residues are part of each CDR3. A D gene is named only where the DNA matches it firmly. Clone sizes are given selectively: once, few, many, or a class where the clone is expanded.

>TRBJ2-7|TRBV7-2|TRBD2|NA
TGTGCCAGCAGCCCTCGGCTAGCGGGACGAGCCTACGAGCAGTACTTC
CASSPRLAGRAYEQYF
>TRBJ1-5|TRBV6-1|TRBD1|few
TGTGCCAGCCGCCCGTGGACAGGTTATCAGCCCCAGCATTTT
CASRPWTGYQPQHF
>TRBJ1-1|TRBV18|NA|NA
TGTGCCAGCTCACCTTCGCGCCGCGAGGCTTTCTTT
CASSPSRREAFF
>TRBJ2-1|TRBV6-1|TRBD2|NA
TGTGCCAGCAGTGCTAGGACTAGCGGGTACAATGAGCAGTTCTTC
CASSARTSGYNEQFF
>TRBJ1-2|TRBV19|NA|NA
TGTGCCAGTAGTATAGATACCCGTGGACCCTATGGCTACACCTTC
CASSIDTRGPYGYTF
>TRBJ2-1|TRBV30|NA|NA
TGTGCCTGGAGTGTTGGGAGGGAGCAGTTCTTC
CAWSVGREQFF
>TRBJ1-6|TRBV7-9|TRBD1|few
TGTGCCAGCAGCCCGGGGACAGGGGGCGCGACACCCCTCCACTTT
CASSPGTGGATPLHF
>TRBJ1-2|TRBV2|NA|NA
TGTGCCACTAGGATTGGGGGGAGCTATGGCTACACCTTC
CATRIGGSYGYTF
>TRBJ2-3|TRBV12-3/TRBV12-4|NA|many
TGTGCCAGCAGTCCGGAGGGACTTTTTAGCACAGATACGCAGTATTTT
CASSPEGLFSTDTQYF
>TRBJ2-3|TRBV3-1|NA|few
TGTGCCAGCAGCCAGGCGACTCCCTGGGGGTCAGATACGCAGTATTTT
CASSQATPWGSDTQYF
>TRBJ2-7|TRBV6-1|TRBD1|few
TGTGCCAGCAGCAAACAACAGGGGGCAAGCTACGAGCAGTACTTC
CASSKQQGASYEQYF
>TRBJ2-1|TRBV5-6|NA|NA
TGTGCCAGCACCCTCGAAGGAGGGGCGCGACGCCGAAATGAGCAGTTCTTC
CASTLEGGARRRNEQFF
>TRBJ2-1|TRBV10-3|TRBD2|few
TGTGCCATCAGTGTTCCCGGGACTAGCGGGAGGGAGGGTGAGCAGTTCTTC
CAISVPGTSGREGEQFF
>TRBJ2-7|TRBV5-1|TRBD2|NA
TGCGCCAGCAGCTTGGCCACGAGCGGGAGCGGCGAGCAGTACTTC
CASSLATSGSGEQYF
>TRBJ2-1|TRBV10-3|NA|NA
TGTGCCACGGCCGAGAGCTCCTACAATGAGCAGTTCTTC
CATAESSYNEQFF
>TRBJ2-7|TRBV3-1|TRBD2|once
TGTGCCAGCAGCTTACCGGGACTAGCCTACGAGCAGTACTTC
CASSLPGLAYEQYF
>TRBJ2-3|TRBV27|TRBD2|few
TGTGCCAGCTCCCCGGGACTAGCGGGAAATACGCAGTATTTT
CASSPGLAGNTQYF
>TRBJ1-5|TRBV7-9|NA|NA
TGTGCCAGCAGCCCCGGCCATTTT
CASSPGHF
>TRBJ1-1|TRBV25-1|TRBD1|NA
TGTGCCAGCAGTGAATTAGGGGGCGCCGGCACTGAAGCTTTCTTT
CASSELGGAGTEAFF
>TRBJ2-3|TRBV11-1|TRBD2|many
TGTGCCAGCAGCCTAGCGGGAGCACCAGATACGCAGTATTTT
CASSLAGAPDTQYF
>TRBJ1-3|TRBV12-3/TRBV12-4|NA|many
TGTGCCAGCAGTTTAGGGGCGAACTCTGGAAACACCATATATTTT
CASSLGANSGNTIYF
>TRBJ2-3|TRBV7-8|TRBD1|few
TGTGCCAGCAGGAGACAGGGGGCATGGGCTAGCGGGTACACAGATACGCAGTATTTT
CASRRQGAWASGYTDTQYF
>TRBJ1-1|TRBV28|NA|many
TGTGCCAGCAGTTTAAGCCAGGTTCTTCTGAACACTGAAGCTTTCTTT
CASSLSQVLLNTEAFF
>TRBJ2-7|TRBV5-1|NA|once
TGCGCCAGCAGCCGGACTGGTGGTGAACACTACGAGCAGTACTTC
CASSRTGGEHYEQYF
>TRBJ1-5|TRBV20-1|TRBD1|NA
TGCAGTGCTTTTAGGGGGCGCGGCAATCAGCCCCAGCATTTT
CSAFRGRGNQPQHF
>TRBJ1-6|TRBV10-3|NA|NA
TGTGCCATCAGTGCTTATGATGGTAGGACCCTCCACTTT
CAISAYDGRTLHF
>TRBJ2-3|TRBV10-3|TRBD2|few
TGTGCCATCAGTTCTTGGGGTTACGGGACTAGCGGGAACGCAGATACGCAGTATTTT
CAISSWGYGTSGNADTQYF
>TRBJ2-7|TRBV9|NA|few
TGTGCCAGCAGCCCTCGGACATCCTCCTACGAGCAGTACTTC
CASSPRTSSYEQYF
>TRBJ1-2|TRBV29-1|TRBD1|NA
TGCAGCGTTGGGTACCCGGGACAGGAAAACTATGGCTACACCTTC
CSVGYPGQENYGYTF
>TRBJ2-2|TRBV6-1|TRBD2|few
TGTGCCAGCAGTCGACCGATGAGACTAGCGGGAGGATCTACGAACACCGGGGAGCTGTTTTTT
CASSRPMRLAGGSTNTGELFF
>TRBJ2-3|TRBV5-1|NA|few
TGCGCCAGCAGCTTAAGGAGGGGCCGCACAGATACGCAGTATTTT
CASSLRRGRTDTQYF
>TRBJ1-2|TRBV28|NA|few
TGTGCCAGCAGTCCCAGAGGGGACCTTTATGGCTACACCTTC
CASSPRGDLYGYTF
>TRBJ2-1|TRBV12-3/TRBV12-4|NA|many
TGTGCCAGCAGTTTACGTGAGCAGTTCTTC
CASSLREQFF
>TRBJ1-2|TRBV6-1|NA|few
TGTGCCAGCAGTGATCAGGTCGAAGGTTATGGCTACACCTTC
CASSDQVEGYGYTF
>TRBJ2-3|TRBV6-1|NA|many
TGTGCCAGCGTGGCGAGGGGAAGGACAGATACGCAGTATTTT
CASVARGRTDTQYF
>TRBJ2-1|TRBV3-1|NA|NA
TGTGCCAGCAGCCAAGAACCCGCGGTCTCCTGCAATGAGCAGTTCTTC
CASSQEPAVSCNEQFF
>TRBJ2-6|TRBV5-1|NA|NA
TGCGCCAGCAGCGTACCAGACAATTCTGGGGCCAACGTCCTGACTTTC
CASSVPDNSGANVLTF
>TRBJ1-1|TRBV12-5|NA|once
TGTGCTAGTGGTCCACCGGGCGCGGGCACTGAAGCTTTCTTT
CASGPPGAGTEAFF
>TRBJ1-2|TRBV6-5|NA|many
TGTGCCAGCAGTTACGACAGGCTTTATGGCTACACCTTC
CASSYDRLYGYTF
>TRBJ2-3|TRBV20-1|TRBD2|NA
TGCAGTGCTGGCGGGGGGAGCACAGATACGCAGTATTTT
CSAGGGSTDTQYF
>TRBJ2-1|TRBV5-1|TRBD2|NA
TGCGCCAGCAGCTTGGAACTAGCGGGAGGGCCGAGCAATGAGCAGTTCTTC
CASSLELAGGPSNEQFF
>TRBJ2-7|TRBV3-1|TRBD2|many
TGTGCCAGCAGCCAATCTAGCGGGTTGAACGAGCAGTACTTC
CASSQSSGLNEQYF
>TRBJ1-2|TRBV28|NA|once
TGTGCCAGCAGTTTACCCACCGTGACGGGGGGCCGAGGCTACACCTTC
CASSLPTVTGGRGYTF
>TRBJ1-3|TRBV9|TRBD1|NA
TGTGCCAGCAGCGTAGTCGGGACAGGGGCTGGAAACACCATATATTTT
CASSVVGTGAGNTIYF
>TRBJ2-2|TRBV4-1|NA|few
TGCGCCAGCAGCCAAGTAGCGGAAATCACCGGGGAGCTGTTTTTT
CASSQVAEITGELFF
>TRBJ1-1|TRBV12-5|NA|many
TGTGCTAGTGGTTTGCCACAAGACAGGCTGAACACTGAAGCTTTCTTT
CASGLPQDRLNTEAFF
>TRBJ1-5|TRBV7-9|NA|few
TGTGCCAGCAGTGACAGTGGGTTAGGTCAGCCCCAGCATTTT
CASSDSGLGQPQHF
>TRBJ2-2|TRBV18|NA|NA
TGTGCCAGCTCACCGGGACACACCGGGGAGCTGTTTTTT
CASSPGHTGELFF
>TRBJ1-2|TRBV20-1|TRBD1|few
TGCAGTGCTAGAGGGATGACAGGGGGCGCGGATGGCTACACCTTC
CSARGMTGGADGYTF
>TRBJ2-1|TRBV9|TRBD1|many
TGTGCCAGCAGCGCGACAGGGTACAATGAGCAGTTCTTC
CASSATGYNEQFF
>TRBJ2-5|TRBV3-1|NA|NA
TGTGCCAGCAGCCGAGTGGCCGGGGATACCCAGTACTTC
CASSRVAGDTQYF
>TRBJ1-1|TRBV28|NA|few
TGTGCCACGCTGGACGGTTACAACACTGAAGCTTTCTTT
CATLDGYNTEAFF
>TRBJ1-3|TRBV11-3|TRBD1|NA
TGTGCCAGCAGCCAGGGGGGCTCCTTCGGAAACACCATATATTTT
CASSQGGSFGNTIYF
>TRBJ1-5|TRBV7-9|NA|NA
TGTGCCAGCAGCTTAGGGCCCCTTAAACCCCAGCATTTT
CASSLGPLKPQHF
>TRBJ1-1|TRBV20-1|TRBD1|many
TGCAGTGCGCGTACCGGACAGGGGGGAGCTTTCTTT
CSARTGQGGAFF
>TRBJ1-1|TRBV3-1|NA|few
TGTGCCAGCAGCCAAGGCGCCAGGGGGAACACTGAAGCTTTCTTT
CASSQGARGNTEAFF
>TRBJ1-1|TRBV28|TRBD1|NA
TGTGCCAGCAGTTTGGGACAGGGGTGGGGGGCTGAAGCTTTCTTT
CASSLGQGWGAEAFF
>TRBJ2-7|TRBV5-6|NA|NA
TGTGCCAGCAGCTGGGGTACAGAAGCCTACGAGCAGTACTTC
CASSWGTEAYEQYF
>TRBJ1-1|TRBV5-1|NA|few
TGCGCCAGCAGCTTCTCACAGGGCAGGGGAACTGAAGCTTTCTTT
CASSFSQGRGTEAFF
>TRBJ2-2|TRBV6-1|TRBD2|NA
TGTGCCAGCAGTATACTAGCGGGAGGTCATACCGGGGAGCTGTTTTTT
CASSILAGGHTGELFF